This T cell receptor (beta chain) was identified during a study of blood T cell repertoires in COVID-19. For the study at large: Acute and convalescent COVID-19 samples came from the United States, Italy and Spain. In each case, the material was cDNA or gDNA derived from T cells, B-cell-depleted T cells, or PBMCs.

Germline values: CDR1 MNHEY, CDR2 SVGAGI. The CDR3 spans 13 residues. V was clipped by 6 bases and J by 4 bases, with 12 bases between them. Per the original data handling: Amplified reference gene primers provided the basis for estimating nucleated cell counts. Sequencing used immunoSEQ multiplex PCR; TCRdb keeps in-frame clones, though not all of them. The V and J calls and clone size come from that table; D and trimming were worked out from the DNA. The table lists approximately 18,000 clones, more than 75% of them singletons. This chain joins TRBV6-5 and TRBJ1-2; D is uncertain. This TCR came from a human donor with active COVID-19. The donor label of this sample is uncertain. Material: peripheral blood. The CDR3: CASSPPGVYGYTF. CDR3 in DNA: TGTGCCAGCAGCCCCCCCGGGGTCTATGGCTACACCTTC.